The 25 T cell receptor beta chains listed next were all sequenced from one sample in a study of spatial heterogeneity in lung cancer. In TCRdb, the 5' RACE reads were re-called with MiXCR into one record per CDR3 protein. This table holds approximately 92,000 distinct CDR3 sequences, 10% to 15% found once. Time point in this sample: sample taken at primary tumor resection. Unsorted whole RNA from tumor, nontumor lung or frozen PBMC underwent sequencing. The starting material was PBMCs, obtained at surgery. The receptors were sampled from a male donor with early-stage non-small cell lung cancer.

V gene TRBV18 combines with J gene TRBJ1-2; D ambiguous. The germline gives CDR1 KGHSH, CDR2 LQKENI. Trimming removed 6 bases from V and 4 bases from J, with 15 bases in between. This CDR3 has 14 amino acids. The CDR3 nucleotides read TGTGCCAGCTCCTCTAGCGGCGCCGGCTATGGCTACACCTTC. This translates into CASSSSGAGYGYTF.

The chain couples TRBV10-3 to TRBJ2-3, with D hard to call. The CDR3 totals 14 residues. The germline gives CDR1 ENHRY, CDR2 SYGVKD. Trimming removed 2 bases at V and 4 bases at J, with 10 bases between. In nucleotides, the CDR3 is TGTGCCATCAGTGAGGTAGTATCTGCAGATACGCAGTATTTT. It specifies CAISEVVSADTQYF.

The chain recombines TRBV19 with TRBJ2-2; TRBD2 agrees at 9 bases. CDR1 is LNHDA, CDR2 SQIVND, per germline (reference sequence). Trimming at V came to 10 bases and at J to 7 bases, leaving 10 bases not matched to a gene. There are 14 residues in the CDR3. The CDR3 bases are TGTGCCACAAGACCGGGACTAGCTAACGGGGAGCTGTTTTTT. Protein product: CATRPGLANGELFF.

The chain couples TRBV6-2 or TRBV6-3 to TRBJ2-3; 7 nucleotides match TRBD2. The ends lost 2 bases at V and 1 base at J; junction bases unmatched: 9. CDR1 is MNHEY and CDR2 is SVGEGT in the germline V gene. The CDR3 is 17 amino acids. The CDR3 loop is CASSYGQRGIRTDTQYF. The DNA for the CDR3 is TGTGCCAGCAGTTACGGGCAGCGGGGTATTCGCACAGATACGCAGTATTTT.

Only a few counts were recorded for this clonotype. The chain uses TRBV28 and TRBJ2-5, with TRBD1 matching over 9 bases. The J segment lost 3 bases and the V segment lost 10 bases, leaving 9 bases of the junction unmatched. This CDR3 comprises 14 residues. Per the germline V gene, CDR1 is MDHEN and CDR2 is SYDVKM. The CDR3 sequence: CATHTGTGKETQYF. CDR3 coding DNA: TGTGCCACCCACACCGGGACAGGGAAAGAGACCCAGTACTTC.

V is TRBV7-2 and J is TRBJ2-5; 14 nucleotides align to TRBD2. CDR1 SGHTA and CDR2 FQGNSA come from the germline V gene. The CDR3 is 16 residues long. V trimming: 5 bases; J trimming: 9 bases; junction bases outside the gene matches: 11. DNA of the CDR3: TGTGCCAGCAGCGCCCAGACTAGCGGGGGGGCTTTTGCCCAGTACTTC. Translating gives CASSAQTSGGAFAQYF. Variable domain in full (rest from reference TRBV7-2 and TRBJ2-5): GAGVSQSPSNKVTEKGKDVELRCDPISGHTALYWYRQSLGQGLEFLIYFQGNSAPDKSGLPSDRFSAERTGGSVSTLTIQRTQQEDSAVYLCASSAQTSGGAFAQYFGPGTRLLVL.

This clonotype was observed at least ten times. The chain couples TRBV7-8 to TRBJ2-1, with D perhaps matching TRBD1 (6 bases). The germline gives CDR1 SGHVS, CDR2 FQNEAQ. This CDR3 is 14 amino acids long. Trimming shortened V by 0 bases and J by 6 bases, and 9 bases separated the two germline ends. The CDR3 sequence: CASSLASRGNEQFF. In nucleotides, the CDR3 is TGTGCCAGCAGCTTAGCCTCCAGGGGCAATGAGCAGTTCTTC. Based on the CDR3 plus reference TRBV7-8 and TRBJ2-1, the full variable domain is GAGVSQSPRYKVAKRGQDVALRCDPISGHVSLFWYQQALGQGPEFLTYFQNEAQLDKSGLPSDRFFAERPEGSVSTLKIQRTQQEDSAVYLCASSLASRGNEQFFGPGTRLTVL.

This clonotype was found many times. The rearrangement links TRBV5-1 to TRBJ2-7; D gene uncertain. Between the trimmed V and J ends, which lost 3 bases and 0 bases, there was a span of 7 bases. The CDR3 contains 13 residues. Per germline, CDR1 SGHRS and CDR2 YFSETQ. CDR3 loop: CASSSTVSYEQYF. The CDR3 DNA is TGCGCCAGCAGCTCGACTGTCTCCTACGAGCAGTACTTC. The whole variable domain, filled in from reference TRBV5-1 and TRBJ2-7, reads KAGVTQTPRYLIKTRGQQVTLSCSPISGHRSVSWYQQTPGQGLQFLFEYFSETQRNKGNFPGRFSGRQFSNSRSEMNVSTLELGDSALYLCASSSTVSYEQYFGPGTRLTVT.

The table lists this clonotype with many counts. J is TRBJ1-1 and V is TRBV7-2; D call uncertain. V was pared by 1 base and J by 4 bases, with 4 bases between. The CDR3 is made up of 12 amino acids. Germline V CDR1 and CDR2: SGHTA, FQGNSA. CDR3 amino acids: CASSLGFTEAFF. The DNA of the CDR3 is TGTGCCAGCAGCTTAGGGTTCACTGAAGCTTTCTTT.

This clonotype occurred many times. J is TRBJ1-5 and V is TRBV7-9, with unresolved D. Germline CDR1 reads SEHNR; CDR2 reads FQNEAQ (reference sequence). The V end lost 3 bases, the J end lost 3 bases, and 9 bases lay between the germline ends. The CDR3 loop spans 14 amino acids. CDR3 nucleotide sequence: TGTGCCAGCAGCTTGGTCAATGACAATCAGCCCCAGCATTTT. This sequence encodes CASSLVNDNQPQHF.

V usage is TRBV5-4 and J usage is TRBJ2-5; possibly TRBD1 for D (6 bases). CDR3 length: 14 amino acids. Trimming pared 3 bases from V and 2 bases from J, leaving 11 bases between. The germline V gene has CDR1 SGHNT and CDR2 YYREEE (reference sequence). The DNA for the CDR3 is TGTGCCAGCAGCTCGGGACAACTACAAGAGACCCAGTACTTC. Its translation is CASSSGQLQETQYF.

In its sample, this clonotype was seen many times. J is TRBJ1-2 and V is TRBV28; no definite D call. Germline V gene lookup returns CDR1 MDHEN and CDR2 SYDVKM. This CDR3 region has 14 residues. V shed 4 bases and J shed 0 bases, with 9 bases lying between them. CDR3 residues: CASSSFYSNYGYTF. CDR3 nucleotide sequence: TGTGCCAGCAGTTCTTTCTACTCTAACTATGGCTACACCTTC.

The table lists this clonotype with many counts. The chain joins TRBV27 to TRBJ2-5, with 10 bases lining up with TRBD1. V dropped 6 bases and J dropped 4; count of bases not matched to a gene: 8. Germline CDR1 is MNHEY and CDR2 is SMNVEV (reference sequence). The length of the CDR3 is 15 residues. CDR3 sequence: CASRPGQGPPETQYF. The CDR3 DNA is TGTGCCAGCAGACCGGGACAGGGGCCCCCAGAGACCCAGTACTTC.

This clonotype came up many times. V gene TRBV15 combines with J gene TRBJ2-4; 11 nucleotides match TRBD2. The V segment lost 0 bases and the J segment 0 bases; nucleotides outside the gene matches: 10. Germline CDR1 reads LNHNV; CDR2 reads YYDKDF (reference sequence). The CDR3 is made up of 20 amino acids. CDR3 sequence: CATSRDRASGGQLAKNIQYF. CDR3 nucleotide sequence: TGTGCCACCAGCAGAGATCGGGCTAGCGGGGGGCAATTAGCCAAAAACATTCAGTACTTC.

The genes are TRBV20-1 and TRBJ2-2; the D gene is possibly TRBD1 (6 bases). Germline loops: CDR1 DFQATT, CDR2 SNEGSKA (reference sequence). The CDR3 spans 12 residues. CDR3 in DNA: TGCAGCCCTTCCAGGGACATCGGGGAGCTGTTTTTT. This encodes CSPSRDIGELFF.

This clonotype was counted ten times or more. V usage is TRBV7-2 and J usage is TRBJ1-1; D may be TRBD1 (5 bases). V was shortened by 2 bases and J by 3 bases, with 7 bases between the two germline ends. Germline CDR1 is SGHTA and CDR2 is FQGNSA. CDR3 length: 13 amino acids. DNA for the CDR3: TGTGCCAGCAGCTTATGGGGGGACACTGAAGCTTTCTTT. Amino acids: CASSLWGDTEAFF.

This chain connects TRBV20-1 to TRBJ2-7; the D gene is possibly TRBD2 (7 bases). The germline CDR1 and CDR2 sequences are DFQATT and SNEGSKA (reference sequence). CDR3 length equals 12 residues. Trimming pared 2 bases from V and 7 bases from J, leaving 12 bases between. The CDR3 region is CSARWGGLEQYF. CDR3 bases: TGCAGTGCTAGATGGGGGGGGCTTGAGCAGTACTTC.

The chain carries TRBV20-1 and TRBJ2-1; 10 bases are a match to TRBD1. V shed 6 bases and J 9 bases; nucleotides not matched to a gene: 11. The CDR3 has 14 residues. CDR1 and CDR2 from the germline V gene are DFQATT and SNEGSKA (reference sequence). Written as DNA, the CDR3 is TGCAGTGCCACCGGGACAGGGGAATTTAGTGAGCAGTTCTTC. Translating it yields CSATGTGEFSEQFF.

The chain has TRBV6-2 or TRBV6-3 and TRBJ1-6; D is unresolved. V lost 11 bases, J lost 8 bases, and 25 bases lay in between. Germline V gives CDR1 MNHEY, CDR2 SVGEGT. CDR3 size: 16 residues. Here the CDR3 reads CARRLPPPAADSPLHF. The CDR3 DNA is TGTGCCCGCCGCCTCCCGCCCCCGGCAGCCGATTCACCCCTCCACTTT.

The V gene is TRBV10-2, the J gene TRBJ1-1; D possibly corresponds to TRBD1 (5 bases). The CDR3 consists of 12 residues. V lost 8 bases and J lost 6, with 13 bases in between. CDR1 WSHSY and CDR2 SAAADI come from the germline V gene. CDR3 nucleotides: TGCGCCAGCCTGGCTGACAGATCTGAAGCTTTCTTT. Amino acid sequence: CASLADRSEAFF.

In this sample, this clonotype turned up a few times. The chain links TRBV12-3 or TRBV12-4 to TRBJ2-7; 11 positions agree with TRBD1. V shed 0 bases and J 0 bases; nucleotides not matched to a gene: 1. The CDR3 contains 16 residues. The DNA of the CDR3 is TGTGCCAGCAGTTTAGCAGGACAGGGGGCCTCCTACGAGCAGTACTTC. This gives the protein CASSLAGQGASYEQYF.

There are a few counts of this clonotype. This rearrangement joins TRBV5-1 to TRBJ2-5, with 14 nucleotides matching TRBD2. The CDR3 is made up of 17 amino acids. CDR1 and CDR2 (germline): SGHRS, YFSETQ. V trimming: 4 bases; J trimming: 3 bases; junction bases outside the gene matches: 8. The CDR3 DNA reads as TGCGCCAGCAGCCCAGGACTAGCGGGGGGTACGAAAGAGACCCAGTACTTC. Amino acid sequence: CASSPGLAGGTKETQYF.

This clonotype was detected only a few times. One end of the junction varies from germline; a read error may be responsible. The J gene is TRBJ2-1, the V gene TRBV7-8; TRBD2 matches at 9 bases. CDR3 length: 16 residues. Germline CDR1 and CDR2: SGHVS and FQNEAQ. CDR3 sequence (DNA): TGTGCCAGCAGCTCCCCGGGACTAGCCTCCCACAATGAGCAGTTCTTC. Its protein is CASSSPGLASHNEQFF.

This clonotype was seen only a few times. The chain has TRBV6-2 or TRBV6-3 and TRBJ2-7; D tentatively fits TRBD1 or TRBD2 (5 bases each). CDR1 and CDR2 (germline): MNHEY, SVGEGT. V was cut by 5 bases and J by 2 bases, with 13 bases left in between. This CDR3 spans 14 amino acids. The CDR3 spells CASSTGGGAYEQYF. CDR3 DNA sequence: TGTGCCAGCAGTACTGGGGGTGGCGCCTACGAGCAGTACTTC.

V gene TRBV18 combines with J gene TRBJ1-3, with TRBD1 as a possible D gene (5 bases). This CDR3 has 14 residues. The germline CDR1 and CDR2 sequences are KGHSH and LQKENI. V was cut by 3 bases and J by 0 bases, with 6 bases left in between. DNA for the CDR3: TGTGCCAGCTCACCGGGGGTCTCTGGAAACACCATATATTTT. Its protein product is CASSPGVSGNTIYF.